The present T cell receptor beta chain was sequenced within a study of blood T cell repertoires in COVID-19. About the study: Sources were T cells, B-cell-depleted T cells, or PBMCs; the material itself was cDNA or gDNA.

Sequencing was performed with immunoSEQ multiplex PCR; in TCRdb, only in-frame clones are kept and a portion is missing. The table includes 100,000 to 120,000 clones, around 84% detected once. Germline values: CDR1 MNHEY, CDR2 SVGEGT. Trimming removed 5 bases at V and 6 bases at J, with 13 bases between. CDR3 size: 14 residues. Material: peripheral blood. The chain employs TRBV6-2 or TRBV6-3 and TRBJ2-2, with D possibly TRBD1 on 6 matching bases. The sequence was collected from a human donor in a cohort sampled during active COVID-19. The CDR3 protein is CASSKQGLSGELFF. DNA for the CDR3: TGTGCCAGCAGTAAACAGGGCTTGTCCGGGGAGCTGTTTTTT.